The sample holds many counts of the clone carrying this TCR beta chain. Its specificity is unknown. The CDR3 regions of TCR beta were amplified from RNA transcripts. The TCR CDR3 was amplified in a first-round RT-PCR using the HTBI primer set. Each CDR3 protein is one row after TCRdb ran MiXCR on the multiplex PCR reads. The sample yields some 740,000 distinct CDR3 sequences, 12% to 15% seen once. Those with hyperthyroidism were 18 to 65 years old, newly diagnosed, and ill for under 2 months. The source of the PBMCs was 8 to 10 ml of fresh peripheral blood. The record originates from a study of T cells in Graves' hyperthyroidism and ophthalmopathy. General study findings and limits: Blood also held most thyroid clonotypes expanded beyond 0.001. In the analysis, a 13 V-J model separated ophthalmopathy from stable hyperthyroidism.

The CDR3 loop spans 16 amino acids. CDR1 and CDR2 from the germline V gene are MNHNS and SASEGT. Trimming removed 4 bases at V and 4 bases at J, with 18 bases between. This TCR came from a woman under 30 with Graves' hyperthyroidism. The chain uses TRBV6-1 and TRBJ2-3; D might be TRBD1 or TRBD2, each matching 5 bases. The specimen sequenced was blood. The CDR3 reads CASSVGWGPGPDTQYF. CDR3 coding DNA: TGTGCCAGCAGTGTAGGTTGGGGCCCGGGACCAGATACGCAGTATTTT.